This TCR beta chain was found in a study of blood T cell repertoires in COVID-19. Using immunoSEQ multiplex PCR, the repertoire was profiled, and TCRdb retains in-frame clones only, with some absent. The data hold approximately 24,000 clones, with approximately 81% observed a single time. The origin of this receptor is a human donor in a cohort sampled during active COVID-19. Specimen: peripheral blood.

The CDR3 here is CASSWSSGTYEQYF. The CDR3 bases are TGTGCCAGTAGTTGGTCTAGCGGAACATACGAGCAGTACTTC. The gene calls are TRBV19 and TRBJ2-7, with 7 bases that match TRBD2. Per germline, CDR1 LNHDA and CDR2 SQIVND (reference sequence). With 5 bases clipped from V and 4 bases from J, the junction kept 8 bases outside the gene matches. CDR3 length: 14 residues.